These T cell receptor beta chains were read from a single sample in a study of neoadjuvant anti-PD-1 for oral cavity cancer. Measured with immunoSEQ multiplex PCR; TCRdb has only the in-frame clones, and not every one. The data hold approximately 74,000 clones, with 84% observed a single time. The sample here was PBMCs, taken before nivolumab (anti-PD-1) treatment. These receptors originate from a person aged 35 to 85 with oral cavity squamous cell carcinoma. Each CDR3 is given without its conserved first and last residue. Each record gives: V gene, CDR3 protein.

TRBV27 | ASSSQGGGTEAF
TRBV29-1 | SAAGSFEAF
TRBV7-6 | ASSWMGAGGTHEQF
TRBV5-4 | ASSLVAGGPYEQY
TRBV5-4 | ASSHPLSRETQY
TRBV30 | AWRWNTGELF
TRBV5-5 | ASSLIGDWFGTEAF
TRBV5-1 | ASSLGSSLYEQY
TRBV9 | ASSSRQANTEAF
TRBV19 | ASMGRGGETQY
TRBV4-1 | ASSQEGQVDSYNEQF
TRBV10-2 | ASSGVEGPIGARF
TRBV7-8 | ASSSEGPGSGQPQH
TRBV5-1 | ASSLELGTDTQY
TRBV7-9 | ASTVSGLNEKLF
TRBV15 | ATSSRVYGIHEQY
TRBV29-1 | SVRLTHEQF
TRBV7-3 | ASSLRFGETQY
TRBV11-2 | ASSLPGVVGVGELF
TRBV10-3 | AISESSGTGELF
TRBV6-5 | ASSPTGARGYT
TRBV27 | ASSTGTVDYNEQF
TRBV29-1 | SVEARDASDTQY
TRBV19 | ASSMSRAVATDTQY
TRBV30 | AWTRDNSNQPQH
TRBV5-1 | ASSLGPPMAAF
TRBV7-9 | ASSLEGKATEAF
TRBV19 | ASNGAGPTGANVLT
TRBV20-1 | SAAGGETQY
TRBV2 | ASQPEGAAQGSGANVLT
TRBV5-1 | ASSLRGRAQGTYNEQF
TRBV7-2 | ASSPFATSNEQF
TRBV5-1 | ASSESARLVSDTQY
TRBV2 | ASQDRLGNTIY
TRBV28 | ASSRGTSGPYEQY
TRBV2 | ASRLAGVNNEQF
TRBV6-5 | ASSRTTPWADIQY
TRBV6-1 | ASSEQGADGYT
TRBV19 | ASSTGGGEETQY
TRBV27 | ASSQLRGGEQF
TRBV5-1 | ASSHDNEQF
TRBV15 | ATSSRTRTYNEQF
TRBV2 | ASSTSVAKNIQY
TRBV30 | AWSVLGLNSPLH